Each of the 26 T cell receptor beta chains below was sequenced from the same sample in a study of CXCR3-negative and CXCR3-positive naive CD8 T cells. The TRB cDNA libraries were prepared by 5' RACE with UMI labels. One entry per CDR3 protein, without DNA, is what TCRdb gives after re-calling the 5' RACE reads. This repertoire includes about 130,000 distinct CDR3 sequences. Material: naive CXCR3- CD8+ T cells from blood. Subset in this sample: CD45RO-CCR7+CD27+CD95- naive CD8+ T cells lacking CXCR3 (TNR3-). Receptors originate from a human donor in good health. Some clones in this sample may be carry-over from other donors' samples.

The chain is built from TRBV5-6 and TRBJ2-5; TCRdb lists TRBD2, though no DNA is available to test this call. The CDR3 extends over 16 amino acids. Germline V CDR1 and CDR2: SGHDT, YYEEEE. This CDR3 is CASSLVPSGSRRTQYF.

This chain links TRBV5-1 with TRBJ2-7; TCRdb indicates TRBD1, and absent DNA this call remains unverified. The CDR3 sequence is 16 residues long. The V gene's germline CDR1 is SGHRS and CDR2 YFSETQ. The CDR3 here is CASSPPGQATSYEQYF.

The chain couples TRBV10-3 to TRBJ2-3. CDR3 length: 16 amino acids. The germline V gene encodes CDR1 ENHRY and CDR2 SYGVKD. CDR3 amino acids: CAISESTSLATDTQYF.

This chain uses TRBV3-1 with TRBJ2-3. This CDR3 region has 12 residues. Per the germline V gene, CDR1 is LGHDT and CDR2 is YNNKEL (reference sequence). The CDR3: CASSQTTDTQYF.

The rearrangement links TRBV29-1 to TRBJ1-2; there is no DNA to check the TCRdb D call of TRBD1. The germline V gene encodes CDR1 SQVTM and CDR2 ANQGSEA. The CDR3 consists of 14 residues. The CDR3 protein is CSVDEGQAHYGYTF.

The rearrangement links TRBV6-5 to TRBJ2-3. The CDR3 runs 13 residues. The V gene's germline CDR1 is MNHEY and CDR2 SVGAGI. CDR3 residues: CASSKRSTDTQYF.

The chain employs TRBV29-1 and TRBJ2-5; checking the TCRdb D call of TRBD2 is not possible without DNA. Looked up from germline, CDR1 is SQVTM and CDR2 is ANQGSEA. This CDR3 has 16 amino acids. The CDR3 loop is CSVDAGHGSPQETQYF.

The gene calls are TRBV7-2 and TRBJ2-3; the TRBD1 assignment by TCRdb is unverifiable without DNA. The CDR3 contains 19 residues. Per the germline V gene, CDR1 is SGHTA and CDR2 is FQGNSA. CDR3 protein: CASSLRGSPLLSGTDTQYF.

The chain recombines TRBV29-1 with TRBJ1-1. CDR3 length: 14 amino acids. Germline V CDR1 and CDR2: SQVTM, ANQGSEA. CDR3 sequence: CSVGGARVNTEAFF.

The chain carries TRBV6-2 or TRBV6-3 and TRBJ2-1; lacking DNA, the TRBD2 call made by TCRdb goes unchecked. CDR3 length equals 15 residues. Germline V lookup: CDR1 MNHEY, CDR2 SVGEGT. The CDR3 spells CASHTTSGDINEQFF.

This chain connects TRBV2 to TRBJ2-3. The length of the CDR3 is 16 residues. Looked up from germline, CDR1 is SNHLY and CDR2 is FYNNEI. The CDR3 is CASSDIKNPSTDTQYF.

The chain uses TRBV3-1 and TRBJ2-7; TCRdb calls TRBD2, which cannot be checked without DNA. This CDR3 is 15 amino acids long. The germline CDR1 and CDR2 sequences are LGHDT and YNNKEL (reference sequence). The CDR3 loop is CASSEPAGGFYEQYF.

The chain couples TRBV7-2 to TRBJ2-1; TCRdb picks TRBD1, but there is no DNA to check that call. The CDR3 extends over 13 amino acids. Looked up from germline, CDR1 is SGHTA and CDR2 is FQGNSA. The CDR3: CASSVGAPGEQFF.

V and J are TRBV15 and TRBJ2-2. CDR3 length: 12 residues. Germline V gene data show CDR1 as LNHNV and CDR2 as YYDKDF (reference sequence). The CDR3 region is CATSFTAGELFF. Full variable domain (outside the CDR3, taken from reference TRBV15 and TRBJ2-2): DAMVIQNPRYQVTQFGKPVTLSCSQTLNHNVMYWYQQKSSQAPKLLFHYYDKDFNNEADTPDNFQSRRPNTSFCFLDIRSPGLGDTAMYLCATSFTAGELFFGEGSRLTVL.

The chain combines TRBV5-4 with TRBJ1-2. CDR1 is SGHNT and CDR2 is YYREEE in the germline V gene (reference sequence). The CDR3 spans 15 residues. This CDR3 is CASSFTLQPFYGYTF.

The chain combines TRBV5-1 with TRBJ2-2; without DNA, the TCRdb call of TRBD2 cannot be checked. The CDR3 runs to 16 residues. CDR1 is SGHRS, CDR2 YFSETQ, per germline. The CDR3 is CARTKRGLATPGELFF.

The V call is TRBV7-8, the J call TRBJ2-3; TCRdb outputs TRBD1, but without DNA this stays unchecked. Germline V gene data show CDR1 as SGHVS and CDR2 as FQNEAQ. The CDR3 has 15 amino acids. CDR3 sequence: CASSLGGFSTDTQYF.

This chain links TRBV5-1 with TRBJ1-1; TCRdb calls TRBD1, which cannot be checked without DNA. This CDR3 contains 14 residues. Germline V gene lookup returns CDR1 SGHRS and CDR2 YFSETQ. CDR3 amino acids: CASSFMTGNTEAFF.

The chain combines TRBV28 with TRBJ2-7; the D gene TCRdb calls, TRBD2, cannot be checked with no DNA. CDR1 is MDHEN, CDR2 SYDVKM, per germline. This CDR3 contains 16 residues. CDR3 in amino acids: CASSSSGGLDPYEQYF.

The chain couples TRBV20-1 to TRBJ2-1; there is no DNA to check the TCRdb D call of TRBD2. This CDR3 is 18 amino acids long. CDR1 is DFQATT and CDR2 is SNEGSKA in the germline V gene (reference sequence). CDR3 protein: CSARYLAGDPLTYNEQFF.

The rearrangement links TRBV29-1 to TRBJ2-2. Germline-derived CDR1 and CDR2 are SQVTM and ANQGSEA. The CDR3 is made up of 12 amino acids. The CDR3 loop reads CSAESDTGELFF.

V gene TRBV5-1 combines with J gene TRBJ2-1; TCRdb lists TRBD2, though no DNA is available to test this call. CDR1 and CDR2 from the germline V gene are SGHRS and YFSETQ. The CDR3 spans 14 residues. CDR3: CASLWVAAYNEQFF.

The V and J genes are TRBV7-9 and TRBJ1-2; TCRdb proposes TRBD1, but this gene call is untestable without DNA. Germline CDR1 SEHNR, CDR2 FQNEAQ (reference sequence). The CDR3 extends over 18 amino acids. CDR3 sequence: CASSLIVVRTGDHYGYTF. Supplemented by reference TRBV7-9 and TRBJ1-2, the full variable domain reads DTGVSQNPRHKITKRGQNVTFRCDPISEHNRLYWYRQTLGQGPEFLTYFQNEAQLEKSRLLSDRFSAERPKGSFSTLEIQRTEQGDSAMYLCASSLIVVRTGDHYGYTFGSGTRLTVV.

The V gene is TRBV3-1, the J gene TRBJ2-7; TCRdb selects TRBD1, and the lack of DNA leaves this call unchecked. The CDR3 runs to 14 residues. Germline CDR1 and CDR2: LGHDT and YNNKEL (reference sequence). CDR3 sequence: CASSQGERDYAQYF.

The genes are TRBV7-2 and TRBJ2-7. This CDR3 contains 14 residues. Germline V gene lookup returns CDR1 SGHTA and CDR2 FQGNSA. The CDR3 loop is CASSLSGGSSEQYF.

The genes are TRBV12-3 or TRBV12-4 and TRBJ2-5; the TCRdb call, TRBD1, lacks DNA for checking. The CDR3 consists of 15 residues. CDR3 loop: CASSSGKTAQETQYF.